This T cell receptor (beta chain) was documented in a study of blood T cell repertoires in COVID-19. Authors' data handling: Amplification with reference gene primers provided the estimates of nucleated cell counts. Sequenced by immunoSEQ multiplex PCR; TCRdb stores in-frame clones only, minus some. The V and J calls and clone size are taken from that table; D and trimming were inferred from the DNA. Found here are 200,000 to 300,000 clones, 92% of them singletons; the top ten hold roughly 0.79%. This CDR3 contains 15 residues. While infection was still active, Seattle patients were enrolled and then followed longitudinally.

The sample comprised peripheral blood. The TCR originated in a man aged 25-45 years with COVID-19, enrolled during active disease. The rearrangement uses TRBV21-1 and TRBJ1-4; TRBD1, the D gene given by the table, was not confirmed from the DNA. TRBV21-1 is termed a pseudogene. CDR3 DNA: TGTGCCAGCAGCAAAGGACATGGTAAAGGTGAAAAACTGTTTTTT. Protein sequence: CASSKGHGKGEKLFF.